Given below is one T cell receptor beta chain in context. This sample stems from a study of T cell responses to AZD1222 COVID-19 vaccine. This CDR3 region has 15 residues. From germline, CDR1 is LNHDA and CDR2 SQIVND (reference sequence). Trimming took off 7 bases at V and 1 base at J, with 16 bases between the two ends. The method was immunoSEQ multiplex PCR; TCRdb's version includes in-frame clones alone and lacks a portion of them. The repertoire holds some 200,000 clones, approximately 92% seen once, with more than 9% in the top ten. This receptor was identified in an adult in good health. The V call is TRBV19, the J call TRBJ1-1; D gene ambiguous. The sample was peripheral blood, taken on day 0 of AZD1222 vaccination. CDR3 region: CASTTQFRANTEAFF. The CDR3 region has the DNA TGTGCCAGTACCACGCAGTTCCGGGCGAACACTGAAGCTTTCTTT.